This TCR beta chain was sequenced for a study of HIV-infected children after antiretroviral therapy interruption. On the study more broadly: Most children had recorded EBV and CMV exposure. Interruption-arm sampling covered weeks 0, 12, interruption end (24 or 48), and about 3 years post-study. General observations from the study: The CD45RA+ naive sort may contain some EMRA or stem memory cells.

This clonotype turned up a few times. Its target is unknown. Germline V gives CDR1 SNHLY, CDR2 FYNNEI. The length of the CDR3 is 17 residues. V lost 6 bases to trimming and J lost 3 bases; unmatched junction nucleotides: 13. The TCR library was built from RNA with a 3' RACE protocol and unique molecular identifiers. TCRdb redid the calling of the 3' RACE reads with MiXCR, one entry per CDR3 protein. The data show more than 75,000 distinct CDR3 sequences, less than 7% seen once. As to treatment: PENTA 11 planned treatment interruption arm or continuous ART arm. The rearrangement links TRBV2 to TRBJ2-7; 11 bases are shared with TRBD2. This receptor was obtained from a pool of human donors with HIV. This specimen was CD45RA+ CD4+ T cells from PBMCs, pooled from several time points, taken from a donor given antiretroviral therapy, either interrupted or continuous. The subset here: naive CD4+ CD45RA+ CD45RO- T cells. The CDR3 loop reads CASRSTSGSFLIYEQYF. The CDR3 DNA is TGTGCCAGCAGGTCCACTAGCGGGAGCTTTTTAATCTACGAGCAGTACTTC.